Listed below are T cell receptor beta chains from one sample, sequenced in a study of blood T cell repertoires in COVID-19. Sequencing was performed with immunoSEQ multiplex PCR; in TCRdb, only in-frame clones are kept and a portion is missing. The data hold around 130,000 clones, with 84% observed a single time. The sequencing input was peripheral blood. Receptors originate from a woman aged 60 to 75 with acute or convalescent COVID-19. CDR3s include the opening cysteine and the closing phenylalanine or tryptophan. A D gene is named only where the DNA matches it firmly. For some rows the clone size is stated as once, few or many, or as a class when expanded; others skip it.

CDR3 protein: CASTIQGGRDEQFF
CDR3 DNA: TGCGCCAGCACCATACAAGGGGGAAGGGATGAGCAGTTCTTC
CDR3 length: 14
clone size: NA
J gene: TRBJ2-1
V gene: TRBV10-2
D gene: NA

CDR3 protein: CASSETGLNQPQHF
CDR3 DNA: TGTGCCAGCAGTGAAACGGGGTTGAATCAGCCCCAGCATTTT
CDR3 length: 14
clone size: NA
J gene: TRBJ1-5
V gene: TRBV25-1
D gene: NA

CDR3 protein: CASSQASSGGAETQYF
CDR3 DNA: TGTGCCAGCAGCCAAGCGTCTAGCGGGGGGGCAGAGACCCAGTACTTC
CDR3 length: 16
clone size: NA
J gene: TRBJ2-5
V gene: TRBV3-1/TRBV3-2
D gene: TRBD2

CDR3 protein: CATRREGNTEAFF
CDR3 DNA: TGTGCCACCCGACGGGAGGGAAACACTGAAGCTTTCTTT
CDR3 length: 13
clone size: once
J gene: TRBJ1-1
V gene: TRBV2
D gene: NA

CDR3 protein: CATSDLGDRGTDTQYF
CDR3 DNA: TGTGCCACCAGTGATTTGGGGGACAGGGGGACAGATACGCAGTATTTT
CDR3 length: 16
clone size: once
J gene: TRBJ2-3
V gene: TRBV24-1
D gene: TRBD1

CDR3 protein: CASTHFDREHQPQHF
CDR3 DNA: TGTGCCAGTACCCATTTTGACAGGGAGCATCAGCCCCAGCATTTT
CDR3 length: 15
clone size: NA
J gene: TRBJ1-5
V gene: TRBV19
D gene: TRBD1

CDR3 protein: CASSFLRGQSNQPQHF
CDR3 DNA: TGTGCCAGCAGCTTCCTCAGGGGGCAATCCAATCAGCCCCAGCATTTT
CDR3 length: 16
clone size: NA
J gene: TRBJ1-5
V gene: TRBV5-6
D gene: TRBD1

CDR3 protein: CASALTGDSNQPQHF
CDR3 DNA: TGTGCCAGTGCATTGACAGGGGATAGCAATCAGCCCCAGCATTTT
CDR3 length: 15
clone size: NA
J gene: TRBJ1-5
V gene: TRBV19
D gene: TRBD1

CDR3 protein: CATSSRQGSVTEAFF
CDR3 DNA: TGTGCCACCAGCTCCAGACAGGGATCGGTCACTGAAGCTTTCTTT
CDR3 length: 15
clone size: NA
J gene: TRBJ1-1
V gene: TRBV24-1
D gene: TRBD1

CDR3 protein: CASSVGGGGAIKEKLFF
CDR3 DNA: TGTGCCAGCAGCGTAGGGGGCGGAGGGGCAATTAAAGAAAAACTGTTTTTT
CDR3 length: 17
clone size: NA
J gene: TRBJ1-4
V gene: TRBV9
D gene: NA

CDR3 protein: CASSSLGTASYYTF
CDR3 DNA: TGCGCCAGCAGCTCCCTTGGGACAGCGAGTTACTACACCTTC
CDR3 length: 14
clone size: NA
J gene: TRBJ1-2
V gene: TRBV5-1
D gene: TRBD1

CDR3 protein: CASSIGQGNTEAFF
CDR3 DNA: TGTGCCAGTAGTATAGGACAGGGAAACACTGAAGCTTTCTTT
CDR3 length: 14
clone size: NA
J gene: TRBJ1-1
V gene: TRBV19
D gene: TRBD1

CDR3 protein: CASSLGEGNTIYF
CDR3 DNA: TGTGCCAGCAGCCTGGGAGAAGGAAACACCATATATTTT
CDR3 length: 13
clone size: NA
J gene: TRBJ1-3
V gene: TRBV7-9
D gene: NA

CDR3 protein: CASSLEQGRGLEQFF
CDR3 DNA: TGTGCCAGCAGCTTGGAGCAGGGCAGGGGGCTTGAGCAGTTCTTC
CDR3 length: 15
clone size: NA
J gene: TRBJ2-1
V gene: TRBV5-5
D gene: TRBD1

CDR3 protein: CASSEGGTAYGYTF
CDR3 DNA: TGTGCCAGCAGTGAAGGAGGGACTGCCTACGGCTACACCTTC
CDR3 length: 14
clone size: NA
J gene: TRBJ1-2
V gene: TRBV6-1
D gene: NA

CDR3 protein: CATEGTPTDTQYF
CDR3 DNA: TGTGCCACCGAAGGGACTCCTACAGATACGCAGTATTTT
CDR3 length: 13
clone size: NA
J gene: TRBJ2-3
V gene: TRBV10-3
D gene: NA

CDR3 protein: CASSPQGGRNTIYF
CDR3 DNA: TGCGCCAGCAGCCCTCAGGGGGGAAGAAACACCATATATTTT
CDR3 length: 14
clone size: NA
J gene: TRBJ1-3
V gene: TRBV4-1
D gene: TRBD1

CDR3 protein: CASSLDSGGANVLTF
CDR3 DNA: TGCGCCAGCAGCTTGGATTCCGGTGGGGCCAACGTCCTGACTTTC
CDR3 length: 15
clone size: once
J gene: TRBJ2-6
V gene: TRBV5-1
D gene: NA

CDR3 protein: CSVAPTGGAANSGELFF
CDR3 DNA: TGCAGCGTTGCGCCGACAGGGGGCGCGGCCAACTCCGGGGAGCTGTTTTTT
CDR3 length: 17
clone size: NA
J gene: TRBJ2-2
V gene: TRBV29-1
D gene: TRBD1

CDR3 protein: CASSSTGALNTIYF
CDR3 DNA: TGCGCCAGCAGCTCCACAGGGGCCCTGAACACCATATATTTT
CDR3 length: 14
clone size: NA
J gene: TRBJ1-3
V gene: TRBV5-1
D gene: TRBD1

CDR3 protein: CASSLEGGPGNTIYF
CDR3 DNA: TGCGCCAGCAGCTTGGAGGGGGGGCCGGGAAACACCATATATTTT
CDR3 length: 15
clone size: NA
J gene: TRBJ1-3
V gene: TRBV5-1
D gene: NA

CDR3 protein: CASSWFRGPSQNTEAFF
CDR3 DNA: TGTGCCAGCAGTTGGTTCAGGGGGCCCTCCCAGAACACTGAAGCTTTCTTT
CDR3 length: 17
clone size: NA
J gene: TRBJ1-1
V gene: TRBV6-2/TRBV6-3
D gene: TRBD1

CDR3 protein: CATSDPTRGSQETQYF
CDR3 DNA: TGTGCCACCAGTGATCCCACCCGGGGGTCGCAAGAGACCCAGTACTTC
CDR3 length: 16
clone size: NA
J gene: TRBJ2-5
V gene: TRBV24-1
D gene: NA

CDR3 protein: CASRETDRADGYTF
CDR3 DNA: TGTGCCAGCAGGGAGACCGACAGGGCCGATGGCTACACCTTC
CDR3 length: 14
clone size: NA
J gene: TRBJ1-2
V gene: TRBV6-6
D gene: TRBD1

CDR3 protein: CASSRGPAKNIQYF
CDR3 DNA: TGTGCCAGTAGCCGGGGTCCAGCCAAAAACATTCAGTACTTC
CDR3 length: 14
clone size: NA
J gene: TRBJ2-4
V gene: TRBV19
D gene: NA

CDR3 protein: CASETGPSTDTQYF
CDR3 DNA: TGTGCCAGCGAGACAGGTCCTAGCACAGATACGCAGTATTTT
CDR3 length: 14
clone size: NA
J gene: TRBJ2-3
V gene: TRBV2
D gene: NA

CDR3 protein: CASSLLQGDTQYF
CDR3 DNA: TGTGCCAGTAGTCTCCTCCAGGGAGATACGCAGTATTTT
CDR3 length: 13
clone size: NA
J gene: TRBJ2-3
V gene: TRBV19
D gene: NA

CDR3 protein: CASSRAGGIGYTF
CDR3 DNA: TGTGCCAGCAGCCGGGCAGGGGGCATTGGCTACACCTTC
CDR3 length: 13
clone size: few
J gene: TRBJ1-2
V gene: TRBV14
D gene: TRBD1

CDR3 protein: CASSRLAGGLQSTDTQYF
CDR3 DNA: TGTGCCAGCTCTCGTCTAGCGGGGGGCCTCCAGAGCACAGATACGCAGTATTTT
CDR3 length: 18
clone size: NA
J gene: TRBJ2-3
V gene: TRBV18
D gene: TRBD2

CDR3 protein: CASSLREYGYTF
CDR3 DNA: TGTGCCAGCAGTTTAAGGGAGTATGGCTACACCTTC
CDR3 length: 12
clone size: NA
J gene: TRBJ1-2
V gene: TRBV28
D gene: NA

CDR3 protein: CAISESRGGPYNEQFF
CDR3 DNA: TGTGCCATCAGTGAGTCGAGGGGGGGCCCCTACAATGAGCAGTTCTTC
CDR3 length: 16
clone size: NA
J gene: TRBJ2-1
V gene: TRBV10-3
D gene: NA

CDR3 protein: CASSQYYNEQFF
CDR3 DNA: TGTGCCAGCAGCCAATATTACAATGAGCAGTTCTTC
CDR3 length: 12
clone size: NA
J gene: TRBJ2-1
V gene: TRBV3-1/TRBV3-2
D gene: NA

CDR3 protein: CASSSSRAGAETQYF
CDR3 DNA: TGCGCCAGCAGCTCGTCAAGGGCGGGGGCAGAGACCCAGTACTTC
CDR3 length: 15
clone size: NA
J gene: TRBJ2-5
V gene: TRBV5-1
D gene: NA

CDR3 protein: CASSPGGPARWSPAMGYTF
CDR3 DNA: TGTGCCAGCAGTCCTGGGGGCCCCGCCAGGTGGTCCCCTGCGATGGGCTACACCTTC
CDR3 length: 19
clone size: NA
J gene: TRBJ1-2
V gene: TRBV5-4
D gene: NA

CDR3 protein: CASRSNGLGGIYGYTF
CDR3 DNA: TGTGCCAGCAGATCCAACGGTCTCGGGGGAATCTATGGCTACACCTTC
CDR3 length: 16
clone size: NA
J gene: TRBJ1-2
V gene: TRBV11-2
D gene: NA

CDR3 protein: CASRGGGIGPYEQYF
CDR3 DNA: TGTGCCAGCAGAGGGGGGGGAATCGGCCCCTACGAGCAGTACTTC
CDR3 length: 15
clone size: NA
J gene: TRBJ2-7
V gene: TRBV2
D gene: NA

CDR3 protein: CASSRDRAYEQYF
CDR3 DNA: TGTGCCAGCAGCCGGGACAGGGCCTACGAGCAGTACTTC
CDR3 length: 13
clone size: NA
J gene: TRBJ2-7
V gene: TRBV6-5
D gene: TRBD1

CDR3 protein: CASSPPRSGTGLTGELFF
CDR3 DNA: TGTGCCAGCTCACCACCGAGGTCCGGGACAGGACTTACCGGGGAGCTGTTTTTT
CDR3 length: 18
clone size: NA
J gene: TRBJ2-2
V gene: TRBV18
D gene: TRBD1

CDR3 protein: CASSTGQATLYGYTF
CDR3 DNA: TGTGCCAGCAGCACAGGACAGGCGACCCTCTATGGCTACACCTTC
CDR3 length: 15
clone size: few
J gene: TRBJ1-2
V gene: TRBV7-8
D gene: TRBD1

CDR3 protein: CSIGGDDGYTF
CDR3 DNA: TGCAGCATCGGCGGGGATGATGGCTACACCTTC
CDR3 length: 11
clone size: NA
J gene: TRBJ1-2
V gene: TRBV29-1
D gene: NA

CDR3 protein: CASSRGSEAFF
CDR3 DNA: TGTGCCAGCAGTCGGGGGTCTGAAGCTTTCTTT
CDR3 length: 11
clone size: NA
J gene: TRBJ1-1
V gene: TRBV6-5
D gene: NA

CDR3 protein: CASTENYGYTF
CDR3 DNA: TGTGCCAGTACAGAGAACTATGGCTACACCTTC
CDR3 length: 11
clone size: NA
J gene: TRBJ1-2
V gene: TRBV6-5
D gene: NA

CDR3 protein: CASGLSGGKNTQYF
CDR3 DNA: TGTGCTAGTGGTTTGAGCGGGGGGAAAAATACGCAGTATTTT
CDR3 length: 14
clone size: NA
J gene: TRBJ2-3
V gene: TRBV12-5
D gene: TRBD2

CDR3 protein: CASSFGPSGSTEAFF
CDR3 DNA: TGTGCCAGCAGCTTCGGTCCTTCAGGGTCCACTGAAGCTTTCTTT
CDR3 length: 15
clone size: once
J gene: TRBJ1-1
V gene: TRBV5-4
D gene: NA

CDR3 protein: CATSRAFSAIGNTIYF
CDR3 DNA: TGTGCCACCAGCAGAGCCTTTTCCGCTATCGGAAACACCATATATTTT
CDR3 length: 16
clone size: NA
J gene: TRBJ1-3
V gene: TRBV15
D gene: NA

CDR3 protein: CASSPGTSGPPDTQYF
CDR3 DNA: TGTGCCAGCAGCCCCGGGACTAGCGGGCCCCCAGATACGCAGTATTTT
CDR3 length: 16
clone size: NA
J gene: TRBJ2-3
V gene: TRBV5-4
D gene: TRBD2

CDR3 protein: CASSQDRALNEKLFF
CDR3 DNA: TGTGCCAGCAGCCAAGACAGGGCCCTTAATGAAAAACTGTTTTTT
CDR3 length: 15
clone size: NA
J gene: TRBJ1-4
V gene: TRBV14
D gene: NA

CDR3 protein: CASSGDGQGQTTGELFF
CDR3 DNA: TGTGCCAGCAGTGGGGACGGACAGGGACAAACCACCGGGGAGCTGTTTTTT
CDR3 length: 17
clone size: once
J gene: TRBJ2-2
V gene: TRBV25-1
D gene: TRBD1

CDR3 protein: CASSDRGNTEAFF
CDR3 DNA: TGTGCCAGTAGTGACAGGGGGAACACTGAAGCTTTCTTT
CDR3 length: 13
clone size: NA
J gene: TRBJ1-1
V gene: TRBV19
D gene: TRBD1

CDR3 protein: CASSRGRGATEAFF
CDR3 DNA: TGCGCCAGCAGTCGGGGCAGGGGGGCGACTGAAGCTTTCTTT
CDR3 length: 14
clone size: NA
J gene: TRBJ1-1
V gene: TRBV23-1
D gene: TRBD1

CDR3 protein: CASSPPTVDEQFF
CDR3 DNA: TGTGCCAGCTCACCACCGACAGTGGATGAGCAGTTCTTC
CDR3 length: 13
clone size: few
J gene: TRBJ2-1
V gene: TRBV18
D gene: NA

CDR3 protein: CASSPTTGDPYNEQFF
CDR3 DNA: TGCGCCAGCAGCCCCACCACAGGGGATCCCTACAATGAGCAGTTCTTC
CDR3 length: 16
clone size: once
J gene: TRBJ2-1
V gene: TRBV4-1
D gene: TRBD1

CDR3 protein: CASSSTGGATPYGYTF
CDR3 DNA: TGTGCCAGCTCCTCGACAGGGGGCGCGACGCCCTATGGCTACACCTTC
CDR3 length: 16
clone size: NA
J gene: TRBJ1-2
V gene: TRBV18
D gene: TRBD1

CDR3 protein: CASSHRGQGRLDGNTIYF
CDR3 DNA: TGCGCCAGCAGCCACCGGGGACAGGGAAGGCTTGACGGAAACACCATATATTTT
CDR3 length: 18
clone size: NA
J gene: TRBJ1-3
V gene: TRBV5-1
D gene: TRBD1

CDR3 protein: CASSEAGSGPYGYTF
CDR3 DNA: TGTGCCAGCAGTGAGGCAGGGTCGGGTCCCTATGGCTACACCTTC
CDR3 length: 15
clone size: NA
J gene: TRBJ1-2
V gene: TRBV6-1
D gene: NA

CDR3 protein: CASSLVPSGQMAYGYTF
CDR3 DNA: TGTGCCAGCAGCTTGGTGCCGTCGGGACAGATGGCCTATGGCTACACCTTC
CDR3 length: 17
clone size: NA
J gene: TRBJ1-2
V gene: TRBV5-5
D gene: TRBD1

CDR3 protein: CASKGQMNTEAFF
CDR3 DNA: TGTGCCAGCAAGGGACAGATGAACACTGAAGCTTTCTTT
CDR3 length: 13
clone size: NA
J gene: TRBJ1-1
V gene: TRBV2
D gene: TRBD1

CDR3 protein: CASSEWTLSNQPQHF
CDR3 DNA: TGTGCCAGCAGTGAATGGACATTAAGCAATCAGCCCCAGCATTTT
CDR3 length: 15
clone size: NA
J gene: TRBJ1-5
V gene: TRBV6-1
D gene: NA